The 23 T cell receptor beta chains in this list originate from one sample, sequenced in a study of regulatory T cells in long-lasting Graves disease. Building the TCR beta libraries relied on iRepertoire HTBI primers, and CDR3 regions underwent Arm-PCR. MiXCR was run by TCRdb on the multiplex PCR reads, yielding one entry per CDR3 protein. The repertoire has 580,000 or so distinct CDR3 sequences, about 16% of them found once; the top ten carry around 12%. Time point denoted: newly diagnosed GD, antithyroid drugs for less than 3 months. The TCR library was made from RNA extracted from PBMCs. This sample also belongs to another study, concerning T cells in Graves' hyperthyroidism and ophthalmopathy.

The specimen comprised peripheral blood mononuclear cells (PBMCs), sampled at new diagnosis, from a patient treated with antithyroid drugs. Receptor source: a man aged 18 to 35 with Graves disease.

This clonotype was recorded many times. CDR3 nucleotides: TGTGCCAGCAGTAGGGACAGCGGCTATGGCTACACCTTC. Protein product: CASSRDSGYGYTF. The V gene is TRBV12-3 or TRBV12-4, the J gene TRBJ1-2, with 7 bases that match TRBD1. This CDR3 contains 13 residues. J was trimmed by 4 bases and V by 5 bases; bases with no gene match: 4.

There are a few counts of this clonotype. This chain uses TRBV28 with TRBJ2-3; the D is unclear. V was cut by 10 bases and J by 2 bases, with 10 bases left in between. Germline lookup yields CDR1 MDHEN and CDR2 SYDVKM. The CDR3 extends over 12 amino acids. CDR3 region: CATSENTDTQYF. The DNA of the CDR3 is TGTGCCACCTCCGAAAACACAGATACGCAGTATTTT.

The rearrangement joins TRBV28 to TRBJ2-7; a weak D match, TRBD2 (7 bases). CDR3 length equals 15 residues. V was clipped by 4 bases and J by 6 bases, with 19 bases between them. CDR1 is MDHEN and CDR2 is SYDVKM in the germline V gene. DNA for the CDR3: TGTGCCAGCAGTTCAACCGGGGGGCAGGTTCTCGAGCAGTACTTC. Its protein is CASSSTGGQVLEQYF.

This clonotype has only a few counts. The V and J genes are TRBV15 and TRBJ1-2; D unclear. The V gene's germline CDR1 is LNHNV and CDR2 YYDKDF (reference sequence). Between the trimmed V and J ends, which lost 1 base and 10 bases, there was a span of 19 bases. The CDR3 spans 15 residues. CDR3 DNA: TGTGCCACCAGCAGAGGGCCCTCGTTCCCCGGTGCCTACACCTTC. Protein: CATSRGPSFPGAYTF.

This clonotype was detected ten times or more. The chain employs TRBV14 and TRBJ1-1; weak D call: TRBD1 (5 bases). This CDR3 is 16 amino acids long. CDR1 is SGHDN, CDR2 FVKESK, per germline. With 1 base removed from V and 1 base from J, the gap between germline ends came to 13 bases. The CDR3 sequence is CASSQAGEQRNTEAFF. The CDR3, as DNA: TGTGCCAGCAGCCAAGCGGGGGAACAGAGGAACACTGAAGCTTTCTTT.

This clonotype was found many times. The V and J genes are TRBV2 and TRBJ1-5, with a possible D match to TRBD1 (5 bases). The germline CDR1 and CDR2 sequences are SNHLY and FYNNEI. CDR3 size: 14 residues. V gave up 6 bases and J gave up 7 bases, with 16 bases separating them. The CDR3 spells CASSVTSGEQPQHF. CDR3 nucleotide sequence: TGTGCCAGCAGCGTCACGTCGGGGGAACAGCCCCAGCATTTT.

This clonotype has just a few counts. The J gene is TRBJ2-3, the V gene TRBV5-1, with a possible D match to TRBD1 (5 bases). The length of the CDR3 is 13 residues. The ends were cut back, 5 bases at V and 3 bases at J, with 10 bases in the middle. Germline values: CDR1 SGHRS, CDR2 YFSETQ. In DNA form, the CDR3 reads TGCGCCAGCAGAAGGGGCAGAACAGATACGCAGTATTTT. Amino acid sequence: CASRRGRTDTQYF.

The rearrangement joins TRBV24-1 to TRBJ2-2; tentative D call: TRBD1 (5 bases). Trimming stripped 1 base from V and 1 base from J, with 9 bases between. The CDR3 extends over 16 amino acids. The germline V gene encodes CDR1 KGHDR and CDR2 SFDVKD. CDR3 amino acids: CATSDFTGLNTGELFF. In nucleotides, the CDR3 is TGTGCCACCAGTGATTTTACAGGATTGAACACCGGGGAGCTGTTTTTT.

This clonotype was observed at least ten times. The chain has TRBV10-2 and TRBJ2-3; D call uncertain. Trimming removed 2 bases at V and 6 bases at J, with 3 bases between. This CDR3 contains 11 residues. Germline V gene sequence: CDR1 WSHSY, CDR2 SAAADI. CDR3 sequence: CASSEGDTQYF. CDR3 nucleotides: TGCGCCAGCAGTGAGGGGGATACGCAGTATTTT.

On this clonotype: This may be a read error: a much more frequent sequence differs by one nucleotide. The gene calls are TRBV7-8 and TRBJ2-5, with a weak D call TRBD2 (5 bases). Germline assignment: CDR1 SGHVS and CDR2 FQNEAQ. The CDR3 runs to 14 residues. The DNA of the CDR3 is TGTGCCGGCAGCTCCTACGGGGTGCAAGAGACCCAGTACTTC. Amino acids: CAGSSYGVQETQYF.

As to this clonotype: This may be a read error, as it is one base from a much larger clone. This chain connects TRBV29-1 to TRBJ2-3; 8 positions match TRBD1. Per germline, CDR1 SQVTM and CDR2 ANQGSEA. The CDR3 has 15 residues. CDR3 bases: TGCAGAGCGCATACCGGGACAGGTTACACAGATACGCAGTATTTT. Translated: CRAHTGTGYTDTQYF.

This clonotype turned up a few times. V usage is TRBV9 and J usage is TRBJ2-3; unclear D gene. The V gene lost 3 bases and the J gene lost 6 bases, with 14 bases spanning the gap. The CDR3 is made up of 14 amino acids. CDR1 is SGDLS and CDR2 is YYNGEE in the germline V gene. The CDR3 DNA reads as TGTGCCAGCAGCGATCCAAGGTCCGCGGATACGCAGTATTTT. Amino acid sequence: CASSDPRSADTQYF.

This clonotype showed up many times. DNA for the CDR3: TGTGCCAGCAGTTACTCGAGACCTAACACTGAAGCTTTCTTT. This encodes CASSYSRPNTEAFF. The rearrangement links TRBV6-5 to TRBJ1-1; D is unclear. CDR3 length: 14 amino acids. V was trimmed by 0 bases and J by 2 bases, leaving 7 bases between them. CDR1 and CDR2 from the germline V gene are MNHEY and SVGAGI.

There are many counts of this clonotype. The rearrangement joins TRBV28 to TRBJ1-1; maybe TRBD1 (5 bases). CDR1 and CDR2 from the germline V gene are MDHEN and SYDVKM. V shed 3 bases and J shed 1 base, with 21 bases lying between them. CDR3 length: 18 amino acids. For the CDR3, the DNA is TGTGCCAGCAGTTTCCCCACCTACAGGTCGGGCTCGAACACTGAAGCTTTCTTT. It translates to CASSFPTYRSGSNTEAFF. Supplemented by reference TRBV28 and TRBJ1-1, the full variable domain reads DVKVTQSSRYLVKRTGEKVFLECVQDMDHENMFWYRQDPGLGLRLIYFSYDVKMKEKGDIPEGYSVSREKKERFSLILESASTNQTSMYLCASSFPTYRSGSNTEAFFGQGTRLTVV.

This clonotype was counted ten times or more. The chain carries TRBV28 and TRBJ2-7, with a weak D call TRBD1 (5 bases). V was cut by 7 bases and J by 4 bases, with 17 bases left in between. Germline assignment: CDR1 MDHEN and CDR2 SYDVKM. This CDR3 contains 14 residues. CDR3 region: CASISYPGPYEQYF. CDR3 nucleotides: TGTGCCAGCATCTCCTACCCAGGGCCTTACGAGCAGTACTTC.

Ten or more counts support this clonotype. The chain recombines TRBV14 with TRBJ2-1, with 10 positions matching TRBD2. Germline CDR1 SGHDN, CDR2 FVKESK. J gave up 0 bases and V 5 bases, and 10 bases lay outside the gene matches. This CDR3 contains 18 residues. CDR3 coding DNA: TGTGCCAGCAGCTCCCGACTAGCGGGTGGACCCTCCTACAATGAGCAGTTCTTC. It encodes CASSSRLAGGPSYNEQFF.

This clonotype has more than one count but fewer than ten. A much larger clone lies a single base off, so this may be a read error. V is TRBV28 and J is TRBJ2-7; 13 bases are a match to TRBD2. Germline CDR1 reads MDHEN; CDR2 reads SYDVKM. The junction had 15 bases not matched to a gene; V was cut back by 6 bases and J by 1 base. CDR3 length: 19 residues. CDR3 nucleotides: TGTGCCAGCAGCTCTACCGGACTAGCGGGAGCGTGGCCGTCCTACGAGCAGTACTTC. Its protein product is CASSSTGLAGAWPSYEQYF.

This clonotype has just a few counts. The chain links TRBV15 to TRBJ1-1, with D possibly TRBD1 on 5 matching bases. Trimming stripped 5 bases from V and 0 bases from J, with 10 bases between. CDR1 and CDR2 (germline): LNHNV, YYDKDF (reference sequence). CDR3 size: 14 residues. CDR3 amino acids: CATSRGSLNTEAFF. The DNA of the CDR3 is TGTGCCACCAGCCGGGGCAGCCTGAACACTGAAGCTTTCTTT.

In this sample, this clonotype turned up a few times. One end of the junction is discordant with germline, which a read error may explain. The chain links TRBV20-1 to TRBJ2-4, with 10 bases lining up with TRBD2. From germline, CDR1 is DFQATT and CDR2 SNEGSKA (reference sequence). CDR3 length: 16 residues. Here the CDR3 DNA reads TGCAGTGCCAGAGGTGTTAGCGGGGGGTTGCAAAACATTCAGTACTTC. Protein sequence: CSARGVSGGLQNIQYF.

The table lists this clonotype with many counts. The CDR3 is CASSQDRTSGTSSYEQYF. The CDR3 DNA sequence: TGTGCCAGCAGCCAAGATAGGACTAGCGGGACTTCCTCCTACGAGCAGTACTTC. The rearrangement uses TRBV3-1 and TRBJ2-7; 12 bases match TRBD2. With V trimmed by 0 bases and J by 0 bases, 6 bases remained unmatched. In germline, CDR1 is LGHDT, CDR2 YNNKEL (reference sequence). This CDR3 has 18 residues.

The sample holds many counts of this clonotype. V and J are TRBV5-1 and TRBJ2-7; D unclear. Trimming left V 0 bases short and J 2 bases short, with 9 bases between. This CDR3 is built from 14 residues. Germline V gene lookup returns CDR1 SGHRS and CDR2 YFSETQ. The CDR3 is CASSLVSGPYEQYF. CDR3 in DNA: TGCGCCAGCAGCTTGGTATCGGGCCCCTACGAGCAGTACTTC.

This clonotype has more than one count but fewer than ten. This chain connects TRBV4-1 to TRBJ2-5, with no clear D. The germline V gene has CDR1 MGHRA and CDR2 YSYEKL. Trimming left V 0 bases short and J 7 bases short, with 6 bases between. This CDR3 is 12 amino acids long. CDR3 sequence: CASSQDRGTQYF. CDR3 DNA: TGCGCCAGCAGCCAAGATCGAGGGACCCAGTACTTC.

This clonotype was observed at least ten times. This chain connects TRBV18 to TRBJ2-2; D unresolved. CDR3 length: 17 amino acids. The germline V and J ends were trimmed by 3 bases and 0 bases, with 14 bases remaining between them. Germline lookup yields CDR1 KGHSH and CDR2 LQKENI. In DNA form, the CDR3 reads TGTGCCAGCTCACCCCCACGCTTCGGAGCGAACACCGGGGAGCTGTTTTTT. Amino acids: CASSPPRFGANTGELFF.